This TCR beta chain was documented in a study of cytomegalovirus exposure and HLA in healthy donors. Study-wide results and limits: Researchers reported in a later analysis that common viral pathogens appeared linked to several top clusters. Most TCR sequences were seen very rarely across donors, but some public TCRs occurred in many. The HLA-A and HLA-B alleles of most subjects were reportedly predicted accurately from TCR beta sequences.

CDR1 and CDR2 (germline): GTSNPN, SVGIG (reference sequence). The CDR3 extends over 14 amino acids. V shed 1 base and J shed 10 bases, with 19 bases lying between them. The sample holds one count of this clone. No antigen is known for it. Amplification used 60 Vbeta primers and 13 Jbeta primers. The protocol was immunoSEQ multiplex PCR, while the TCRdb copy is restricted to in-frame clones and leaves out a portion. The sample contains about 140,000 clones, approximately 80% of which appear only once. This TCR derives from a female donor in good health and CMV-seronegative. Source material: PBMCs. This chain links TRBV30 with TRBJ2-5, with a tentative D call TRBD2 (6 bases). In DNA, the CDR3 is TGTGCCTGGAGTGCTTCTCCTCTTACGGAGGGCCAGTACTTC. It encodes CAWSASPLTEGQYF.